The 5 T cell receptor beta chains given below trace back to one sample, sequenced in a study of pediatric ulcerative colitis. TCRdb's table, derived via immunoSEQ multiplex PCR, lists solely in-frame clones and lacks some. The sample carries 60,000 or so clones, 77% recorded once. The material sequenced was blood. The source of these receptors is a boy between 10 and 17 years old with moderate ulcerative colitis.

This chain joins TRBV30 and TRBJ1-1, with D tentatively TRBD1 (6 bases). The V end lost 5 bases, the J end lost 1 base, and 14 bases lay between the germline ends. There are 14 residues in the CDR3. From germline, CDR1 is GTSNPN and CDR2 SVGIG (reference sequence). The CDR3 reads CAWEATGRNTEAFF. The CDR3 DNA follows: TGTGCCTGGGAGGCGACAGGACGGAACACTGAAGCTTTCTTT.

The J gene is TRBJ1-2, the V gene TRBV9; no firm D call. Germline V CDR1 and CDR2: SGDLS, YYNGEE. The CDR3 has 15 amino acids. Deletions cut 6 bases from V and 6 bases from J, with 21 bases between. The DNA for the CDR3 is TGTGCCAGCACCCCAGATGGGGTTTCGGGAAATGGCTACACCTTC. Protein product: CASTPDGVSGNGYTF.

V is TRBV15 and J is TRBJ1-2; possibly TRBD1 for D (5 bases). The CDR3 extends over 16 amino acids. Per germline, CDR1 LNHNV and CDR2 YYDKDF (reference sequence). The V end lost 0 bases, the J end lost 6 bases, and 17 bases lay between the germline ends. The CDR3 DNA is TGTGCCACCAGCAGAGATCGTTTCGGTGGCAGGGATGGCTACACCTTC. This translates into CATSRDRFGGRDGYTF.

V is TRBV6-5 and J is TRBJ1-1; D might be TRBD1 (6 bases). The ends were cut back, 2 bases at V and 11 bases at J, with 18 bases in the middle. Germline values: CDR1 MNHEY, CDR2 SVGAGI. The CDR3 length is 14 residues. In DNA, the CDR3 is TGTGCCAGCAGTTACGTTGGCAGGGGAATGGGGGCTTTCTTT. Its protein product is CASSYVGRGMGAFF.

The genes are TRBV18 and TRBJ2-5; TRBD2 matches 7 bases. CDR3 length: 15 residues. Germline V gives CDR1 KGHSH, CDR2 LQKENI. V shed 1 base and J 5 bases; nucleotides not matched to a gene: 7. CDR3 nucleotide sequence: TGTGCCAGCTCACCACTGGGAGCGGGGAGTGAGACCCAGTACTTC. The encoded protein is CASSPLGAGSETQYF.